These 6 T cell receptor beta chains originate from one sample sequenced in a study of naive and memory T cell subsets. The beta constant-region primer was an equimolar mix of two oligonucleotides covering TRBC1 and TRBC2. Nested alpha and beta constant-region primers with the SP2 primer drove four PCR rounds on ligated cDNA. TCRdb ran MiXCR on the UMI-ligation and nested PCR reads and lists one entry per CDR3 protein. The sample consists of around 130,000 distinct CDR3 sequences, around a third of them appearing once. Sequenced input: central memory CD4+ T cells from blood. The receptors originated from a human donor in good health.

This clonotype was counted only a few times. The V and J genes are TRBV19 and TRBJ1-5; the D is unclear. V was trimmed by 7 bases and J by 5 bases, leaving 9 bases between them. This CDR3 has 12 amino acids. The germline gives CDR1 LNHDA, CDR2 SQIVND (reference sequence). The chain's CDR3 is CASTGRDQPQHF. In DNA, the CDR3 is TGTGCCAGTACTGGGAGGGATCAGCCCCAGCATTTT.

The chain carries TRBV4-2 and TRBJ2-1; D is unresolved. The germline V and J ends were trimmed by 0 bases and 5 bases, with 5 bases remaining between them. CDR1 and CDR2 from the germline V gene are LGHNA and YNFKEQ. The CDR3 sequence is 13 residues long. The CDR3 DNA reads TGTGCCAGCAGCCAAGACACAAACAATGAGCAGTTCTTC. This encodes CASSQDTNNEQFF.

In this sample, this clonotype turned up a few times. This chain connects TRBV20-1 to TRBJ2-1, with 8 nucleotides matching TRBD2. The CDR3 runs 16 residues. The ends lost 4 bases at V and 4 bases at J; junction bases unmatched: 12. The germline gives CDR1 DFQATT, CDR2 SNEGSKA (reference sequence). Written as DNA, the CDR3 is TGCAGTGCTAACCCGCTAGCGGGTTACAATTACAATGAGCAGTTCTTC. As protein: CSANPLAGYNYNEQFF.

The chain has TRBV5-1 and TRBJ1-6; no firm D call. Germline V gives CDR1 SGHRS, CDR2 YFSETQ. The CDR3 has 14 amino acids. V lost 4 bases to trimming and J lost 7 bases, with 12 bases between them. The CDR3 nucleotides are TGCGCCAGCAGCGTGCGGAATTCGAATTCACCCCTCCACTTT. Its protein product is CASSVRNSNSPLHF.

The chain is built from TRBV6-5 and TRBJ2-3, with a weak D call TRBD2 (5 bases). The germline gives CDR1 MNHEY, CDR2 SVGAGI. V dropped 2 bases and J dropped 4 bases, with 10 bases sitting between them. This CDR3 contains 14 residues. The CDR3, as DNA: TGTGCCAGCAGTTACCTGGCGGGTGCAGATACGCAGTATTTT. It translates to CASSYLAGADTQYF.

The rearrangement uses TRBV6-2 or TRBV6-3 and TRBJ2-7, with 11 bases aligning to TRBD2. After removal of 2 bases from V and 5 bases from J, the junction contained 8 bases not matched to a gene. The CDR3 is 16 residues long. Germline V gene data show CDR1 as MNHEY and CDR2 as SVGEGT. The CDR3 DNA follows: TGTGCCAGCAGTTACCTCCTAGCGGGGGGCAAGGACGAGCAGTACTTC. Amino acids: CASSYLLAGGKDEQYF.